The following is a T cell receptor beta chain sequence with its context. Libraries were prepared by immunoSEQ multiplex PCR; TCRdb keeps only in-frame clonotypes and omits some of them. The sample shows 100,000 to 150,000 clones, approximately 90% of them seen only once. The source of the sample is a study of blood T cell repertoires in COVID-19. The length of the CDR3 is 15 residues. Between the trimmed V and J ends, which lost 4 bases and 1 base, there was a span of 14 bases. The germline V gene encodes CDR1 MDHEN and CDR2 SYDVKM. The sequence came from a man over 45 with acute or convalescent COVID-19. Sequenced input: peripheral blood. V and J are TRBV28 and TRBJ2-7, with D perhaps TRBD2 (6 bases). CDR3 DNA: TGTGCCAGCAGTTCCCCCGGGGCGGGGTCCTACGAGCAGTACTTC. Amino acids: CASSSPGAGSYEQYF. Full variable domain (outside the CDR3, taken from reference TRBV28 and TRBJ2-7): DVKVTQSSRYLVKRTGEKVFLECVQDMDHENMFWYRQDPGLGLRLIYFSYDVKMKEKGDIPEGYSVSREKKERFSLILESASTNQTSMYLCASSSPGAGSYEQYFGPGTRLTVT.